The 18 T cell receptor beta chains reported below all come from one sample, sequenced in a study of shared clonotypes between healthy human individuals. The table came from immunoSEQ multiplex PCR; TCRdb's copy has only in-frame clones and leaves some out. The sample contains around 720,000 clones, more than 70% of which appear only once. Material for sequencing was memory CD4+ T cells sorted from blood. Subset in this sample: CD45RA-negative fraction. These receptors originate from a young woman in good health.

As regards this clone: A much larger clone is a single base away; this may be a read error. Different DNA sequences within this sample yield the same CDR3. The chain links TRBV11-3 to TRBJ2-1, with 9 bases identical to TRBD2. Germline V gene data show CDR1 as SGHNT and CDR2 as YENEEA. The trim removed 5 bases at V and 4 bases at J, leaving 3 bases unmatched. The CDR3 covers 14 residues. As DNA, the CDR3 is TGTGCCAGCAGCCAGGCGGGAGGGTACAATGAGCAGTTCTTC. It yields the protein CASSQAGGYNEQFF.

The genes are TRBV6-1 and TRBJ2-1, with 7 bases lining up with TRBD2. This CDR3 spans 14 amino acids. Germline V gene lookup returns CDR1 MNHNS and CDR2 SASEGT. V lost 7 bases to trimming and J lost 3 bases; unmatched junction nucleotides: 6. CDR3 region: CASIPGGVYNEQFF. The CDR3 coding sequence is TGTGCCAGCATCCCGGGGGGAGTCTACAATGAGCAGTTCTTC.

The chain links TRBV2 to TRBJ1-3, with D unresolved. The V and J ends lost 7 bases and 0 bases respectively, with 7 bases between them. Germline V CDR1 and CDR2: SNHLY, FYNNEI. This CDR3 region has 13 residues. CDR3: CASTPVSGNTIYF. CDR3 nucleotide sequence: TGTGCCAGCACCCCGGTCTCTGGAAACACCATATATTTT.

The CDR3 DNA follows: TGTGCCAGTCAGTCGTCGGGCGGGTATGGCTACACCTTC. Amino acids: CASQSSGGYGYTF. The chain employs TRBV28 and TRBJ1-2, with D unclear. The CDR3 contains 13 residues. Germline CDR1 reads MDHEN; CDR2 reads SYDVKM. Trimming took off 9 bases at V and 5 bases at J, with 16 bases between the two ends.

The genes are TRBV2 and TRBJ1-5; 8 nucleotides align to TRBD1. The CDR3 sequence is 17 residues long. V trimming: 0 bases; J trimming: 7 bases; junction bases outside the gene matches: 11. Germline V lookup: CDR1 SNHLY, CDR2 FYNNEI. The CDR3 DNA sequence: TGTGCCAGCAGTGAAGCGCACTATCAGGGGGCTCGACAGCCCCAGCATTTT. Protein product: CASSEAHYQGARQPQHF.

In regard to this clone: A much larger clone differs from this one at a single base, so this may be a read error. This sample includes further DNA sequences coding for the same CDR3. The chain links TRBV7-9 to TRBJ1-5; 10 bases are shared with TRBD1. This CDR3 has 14 residues. Germline CDR1 and CDR2: SEHNR and FQNEAQ (reference sequence). V lost 5 bases and J lost 2; bases outside the gene matches: 0. The CDR3 loop reads CASSGTGGNQPQHF. The CDR3 nucleotides read TGTGCCAGCAGCGGGACAGGGGGCAATCAGCCCCAGCATTTT.

The rearrangement uses TRBV11-2 and TRBJ2-2, with D uncertain. The CDR3 consists of 14 residues. Germline V lookup: CDR1 SGHAT, CDR2 FQNNGV. V lost 0 bases and J 6 bases, leaving 8 bases between the germline ends. The DNA of the CDR3 is TGTGCCAGCAGCTTAGACCTTTGGGCCGGGGAGCTGTTTTTT. It specifies CASSLDLWAGELFF.

V and J are TRBV19 and TRBJ2-1; D gene uncertain. The V and J ends lost 3 bases and 1 base respectively, with 16 bases between them. This CDR3 contains 17 residues. CDR1 and CDR2 (germline): LNHDA, SQIVND (reference sequence). Here the CDR3 reads CASSILDRRGSYNEQFF. The CDR3 bases are TGTGCCAGTAGTATCCTGGACCGTCGTGGGTCCTACAATGAGCAGTTCTTC.

This clone was detected a few times. V gene TRBV11-1 combines with J gene TRBJ2-7; D remains ambiguous. CDR3 length equals 12 residues. The V and J ends lost 3 bases and 3 bases respectively, with 6 bases between them. Germline V gives CDR1 SGHAT, CDR2 FQDESV (reference sequence). The CDR3 bases are TGTGCCAGCAGCTTGGGCCGCTACGAGCAGTACTTC. Translation gives CASSLGRYEQYF.

This clone was counted a few times. This chain joins TRBV6-1 and TRBJ1-2; D not resolved. The V gene lost 6 bases and the J gene lost 8 bases, with 22 bases spanning the gap. CDR1 is MNHNS, CDR2 SASEGT, per germline. The CDR3 loop spans 15 amino acids. The CDR3 sequence: CASRMGGLSTQGYTF. The DNA for the CDR3 is TGTGCCAGCAGGATGGGCGGACTCTCCACCCAAGGCTACACCTTC.

A few counts support this clone. The chain is built from TRBV29-1 and TRBJ1-1; D uncertain. Trimming cost V 8 bases and J 3 bases, with 13 bases left between them. This CDR3 comprises 12 residues. CDR1 SQVTM and CDR2 ANQGSEA come from the germline V gene. The CDR3 reads CSTGNRDTEAFF. In DNA form, the CDR3 reads TGCAGCACCGGGAATAGGGACACTGAAGCTTTCTTT. The full variable domain, in which reference TRBV29-1 and TRBJ1-1 provide the parts outside the CDR3, is SAVISQKPSRDICQRGTSLTIQCQVDSQVTMMFWYRQQPGQSLTLIATANQGSEATYESGFVIDKFPISRPNLTFSTLTVSNMSPEDSSIYLCSTGNRDTEAFFGQGTRLTVV.

The rearrangement joins TRBV11-2 to TRBJ2-3, with D tentatively TRBD1 or TRBD2 (5 bases each). Germline values: CDR1 SGHAT, CDR2 FQNNGV. Between the trimmed V and J ends, which lost 5 bases and 6 bases, there was a span of 15 bases. The CDR3 runs 14 residues. CDR3 DNA sequence: TGTGCCAGCAGCCCGTGGGGGACCCGGGATACGCAGTATTTT. Protein: CASSPWGTRDTQYF.

J is TRBJ2-1 and V is TRBV4-2; 8 bases line up with TRBD2. CDR1 LGHNA and CDR2 YNFKEQ come from the germline V gene. Germline trimming cut 3 bases from V and 5 bases from J; bases unmatched to any gene: 9. CDR3 length equals 16 residues. CDR3 in amino acids: CASSQTGTSGHNEQFF. The CDR3 DNA is TGTGCCAGCAGCCAGACGGGCACTAGCGGTCACAATGAGCAGTTCTTC.

This rearrangement joins TRBV18 to TRBJ2-3; 11 bases agree with TRBD2. The CDR3 length is 17 residues. Germline CDR1 and CDR2: KGHSH and LQKENI. J gave up 0 bases and V 4 bases, and 6 bases lay outside the gene matches. The CDR3 protein is CASSRLAGRGSTDTQYF. CDR3 coding DNA: TGTGCCAGCTCACGACTAGCGGGACGGGGGAGCACAGATACGCAGTATTTT.

The gene calls are TRBV28 and TRBJ1-6; D remains unclear. V lost 6 bases to trimming and J lost 7 bases, with 7 bases between them. The CDR3 length is 12 residues. Germline loops: CDR1 MDHEN, CDR2 SYDVKM. The CDR3 nucleotides read TGTGCCAGCAGGGACGGGAATTCACCCCTCCACTTT. It translates to CASRDGNSPLHF.

The J gene is TRBJ1-1, the V gene TRBV11-2; D ambiguous. Trimming stripped 5 bases from V and 0 bases from J, with 7 bases between. In germline, CDR1 is SGHAT, CDR2 FQNNGV. The CDR3 runs to 13 residues. The DNA for the CDR3 is TGTGCCAGCAGCCGCCATATGAACACTGAAGCTTTCTTT. The encoded protein is CASSRHMNTEAFF. Using reference TRBV11-2 and TRBJ1-1 for the parts outside the CDR3, the full variable domain is EAGVAQSPRYKIIEKRQSVAFWCNPISGHATLYWYQQILGQGPKLLIQFQNNGVVDDSQLPKDRFSAERLKGVDSTLKIQPAKLEDSAVYLCASSRHMNTEAFFGQGTRLTVV.

This clone has only a few counts. This CDR3 is also generated by other DNA sequences in the sample. The genes are TRBV5-1 and TRBJ2-1; 7 nucleotides align to TRBD1. The CDR3 consists of 15 residues. Germline CDR1 reads SGHRS; CDR2 reads YFSETQ. The V gene end was trimmed by 4 bases and the J gene end by 2 bases; junction bases not matched to a gene: 6. The CDR3 loop is CASSPDRAAYNEQFF. The CDR3 DNA is TGCGCCAGCAGCCCCGACAGGGCGGCCTACAATGAGCAGTTCTTC.

Notes on this clone: The junction departs from germline at one end; a sequencing error may be responsible. This chain uses TRBV2 with TRBJ2-5; D not certain. This CDR3 is built from 13 residues. Germline CDR1 reads SNHLY; CDR2 reads FYNNEI. CDR3 coding DNA: TGTGCAAGCATTACCAATTTCCAAGAGACCCAGTACTTC. It specifies CASITNFQETQYF.